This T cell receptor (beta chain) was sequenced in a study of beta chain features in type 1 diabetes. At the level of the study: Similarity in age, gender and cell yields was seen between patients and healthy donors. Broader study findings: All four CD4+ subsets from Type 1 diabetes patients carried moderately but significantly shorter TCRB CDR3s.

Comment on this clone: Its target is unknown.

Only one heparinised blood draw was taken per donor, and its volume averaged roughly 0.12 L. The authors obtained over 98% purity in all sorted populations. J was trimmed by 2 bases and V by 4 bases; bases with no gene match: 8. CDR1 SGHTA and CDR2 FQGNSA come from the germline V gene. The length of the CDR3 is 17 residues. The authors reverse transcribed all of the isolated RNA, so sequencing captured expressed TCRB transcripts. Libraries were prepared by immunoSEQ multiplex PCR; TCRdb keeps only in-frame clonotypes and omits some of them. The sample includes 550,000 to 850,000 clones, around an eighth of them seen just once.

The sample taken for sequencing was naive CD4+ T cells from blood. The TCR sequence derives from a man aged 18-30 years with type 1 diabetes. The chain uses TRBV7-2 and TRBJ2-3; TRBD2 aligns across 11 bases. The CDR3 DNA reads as TGTGCCAGCAGCTCAAGTATACTAGCGGGGGTCACAGATACGCAGTATTTT. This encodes CASSSSILAGVTDTQYF.